A selection of T cell receptor beta chains follows, all from one sample in a study of CD8+ T cells in alopecia areata. TCRdb's copy holds only in-frame clones and misses some; the assay was immunoSEQ multiplex PCR. The table lists 80,000 to 100,000 clones, around 47% of them singletons. The material was CD8+ T cells sorted from blood, obtained at week 24, from a patient treated with tofacitinib. The receptors come from a human donor with alopecia areata. The CDR3 runs from the conserved cysteine through the conserved F or W. Fields, in order: clone size, J gene, V gene, D gene, CDR3 protein, CDR3 DNA. A D gene is named only where the DNA matches it firmly. Size tells how often a clone was seen (once, few, many) or the class of an expanded clone, and some rows leave it out.

.	TRBJ2-2	TRBV12-5	.	CASGLAWEVNTGELFF	TGTGCTAGTGGTTTGGCTTGGGAGGTCAACACCGGGGAGCTGTTTTTT
.	TRBJ2-6	TRBV28	TRBD2	CATNGGSGANVLTF	TGTGCCACCAACGGGGGGTCTGGGGCCAACGTCCTGACTTTC
.	TRBJ1-5	TRBV7-9	TRBD1	CASSSTRTGRIQPQHF	TGTGCCAGCAGCTCAACTCGGACAGGGCGAATTCAGCCCCAGCATTTT
.	TRBJ2-5	TRBV6-1	.	CASRRTGQETQYF	TGTGCCAGCAGGCGCACAGGCCAAGAGACCCAGTACTTC
.	TRBJ2-7	TRBV7-6	.	CASSSPIGAYEQYF	TGTGCCAGCAGCTCCCCGATAGGGGCCTACGAGCAGTACTTC
.	TRBJ1-1	TRBV4-1	.	CASSSVSLNTEAFF	TGCGCCAGCAGCTCCGTCAGCCTGAACACTGAAGCTTTCTTT
.	TRBJ1-2	TRBV15	.	CATSRANLWTGYTF	TGTGCCACCAGCAGAGCGAACCTTTGGACGGGCTACACCTTC
few	TRBJ2-1	TRBV7-2	.	CASSLGGQREQFF	TGTGCCAGCAGCTTAGGCGGCCAGAGGGAGCAGTTCTTC
.	TRBJ2-2	TRBV30	.	CAWDRVGDGSGTGELFF	TGTGCCTGGGACCGAGTAGGGGACGGGAGTGGAACCGGGGAGCTGTTTTTT
few	TRBJ2-7	TRBV5-4	TRBD1	CASSLGGTGDSYEQYF	TGTGCCAGCAGCTTGGGCGGGACAGGGGACTCCTACGAGCAGTACTTC
.	TRBJ2-3	TRBV4-1	TRBD2	CASSQHSGRAADTQYF	TGCGCCAGCAGCCAACACAGCGGGAGGGCCGCAGATACGCAGTATTTT
.	TRBJ2-1	TRBV7-6	.	CASSLDPRDLARDEQFF	TGTGCCAGCAGCTTAGACCCCAGAGATCTAGCAAGGGATGAGCAGTTCTTC
.	TRBJ1-5	TRBV2	.	CASSGTTYSNQPQHF	TGTGCCAGCAGTGGGACAACCTATAGCAATCAGCCCCAGCATTTT
.	TRBJ2-2	TRBV29-1	.	CSVVSQGLAGELFF	TGCAGCGTTGTATCACAGGGATTAGCCGGGGAGCTGTTTTTT
.	TRBJ2-7	TRBV5-1	TRBD2	CASSPTRPTSGRSPYEQYF	TGCGCCAGCAGCCCCACAAGACCAACTAGCGGGAGATCCCCCTACGAGCAGTACTTC
few	TRBJ2-7	TRBV27	.	CASSLSTLTHEQYF	TGTGCCAGCAGTTTATCGACCCTGACCCACGAGCAGTACTTC
few	TRBJ1-1	TRBV4-1	.	CASSLRDTLSMNTEAFF	TGCGCCAGCAGTCTCAGGGACACCCTAAGCATGAACACTGAAGCTTTCTTT
.	TRBJ2-3	TRBV9	.	CASSLSISGPSRDTQYF	TGTGCCAGCAGCCTAAGTATCTCGGGACCCTCCAGGGATACGCAGTATTTT
.	TRBJ2-6	TRBV10-3	.	CASSGGTGGANVLTF	TGTGCCAGCAGTGGTGGGACTGGTGGGGCCAACGTCCTGACTTTC
.	TRBJ2-3	TRBV29-1	.	CSVVGSGGPDTQYF	TGCAGCGTTGTCGGGTCCGGTGGCCCAGATACGCAGTATTTT
once	TRBJ2-7	TRBV9	.	CASSVAGTSYEQYF	TGTGCCAGCAGCGTAGCAGGGACCTCCTACGAGCAGTACTTC
few	TRBJ2-7	TRBV6-1	TRBD2	CATFSGTTSYEQYF	TGTGCCACCTTTAGCGGGACTACCTCCTACGAGCAGTACTTC
.	TRBJ1-1	TRBV27	.	CASRYGNTEAFF	TGTGCCAGCAGGTACGGGAACACTGAAGCTTTCTTT
few	TRBJ2-5	TRBV4-1	.	CASSQDRGGSETQYF	TGCGCCAGCAGCCAAGACCGGGGAGGTTCAGAGACCCAGTACTTC
.	TRBJ2-2	TRBV29-1	.	CSVEALNLNTGELFF	TGCAGCGTTGAAGCTCTGAACCTGAACACCGGGGAGCTGTTTTTT
.	TRBJ2-3	TRBV5-5	.	CASSPGLVSGDTQYF	TGTGCCAGCAGCCCGGGGCTAGTTAGTGGAGATACGCAGTATTTT
.	TRBJ1-5	TRBV6-5	.	CASSSLDDGSNQPQHF	TGTGCCAGCAGTTCCCTCGATGATGGAAGTAATCAGCCCCAGCATTTT
.	TRBJ2-3	TRBV19	TRBD2	CASSATSGGSDTQYF	TGTGCCAGTAGTGCGACTAGCGGGGGATCAGATACGCAGTATTTT
.	TRBJ2-3	TRBV4-1	TRBD1	CASSQIQGAGDTQYF	TGCGCCAGCAGCCAGATTCAGGGGGCGGGAGATACGCAGTATTTT
few	TRBJ2-1	TRBV5-1	TRBD2	CASSLGAGAGDEQFF	TGCGCCAGCAGCTTGGGGGCGGGAGCGGGCGATGAGCAGTTCTTC
.	TRBJ1-5	TRBV7-9	.	CASSSTDTYQPQHF	TGTGCCAGCAGCTCGACTGACACATATCAGCCCCAGCATTTT
.	TRBJ2-5	TRBV9	.	CASSGGSVQETQYF	TGTGCCAGCAGCGGGGGGAGCGTCCAAGAGACCCAGTACTTC
few	TRBJ2-3	TRBV7-8	.	CASSLGVASDTQYF	TGTGCCAGCAGCTTAGGGGTGGCATCAGATACGCAGTATTTT
.	TRBJ1-1	TRBV23-1	.	CASSHPIPRWTEAFF	TGCGCCAGCAGTCACCCCATCCCACGGTGGACTGAAGCTTTCTTT
.	TRBJ1-5	TRBV27	.	CASSADSNQPQHF	TGTGCCAGCAGTGCGGATAGCAATCAGCCCCAGCATTTT
few	TRBJ2-7	TRBV6-1	.	CASSEPREQYF	TGTGCCAGCAGTGAACCAAGGGAGCAGTACTTC
.	TRBJ2-1	TRBV6-4	TRBD2	CASSRAGEEGEQFF	TGTGCCAGCAGCCGGGCGGGAGAAGAAGGTGAGCAGTTCTTC
.	TRBJ2-7	TRBV29-1	.	CSVTAWDYEQYF	TGCAGCGTGACAGCTTGGGACTACGAGCAGTACTTC
.	TRBJ1-2	TRBV29-1	TRBD1	CSVGQGYGYTF	TGCAGCGTCGGACAGGGCTATGGCTACACCTTC
many	TRBJ1-1	TRBV5-8	.	CASSPIGLLYTEAFF	TGTGCCAGCAGCCCGATCGGACTTTTATACACTGAAGCTTTCTTT
once	TRBJ2-4	TRBV6-4	TRBD1	CASTYGTGENIQYF	TGTGCCAGCACCTACGGGACAGGAGAAAACATTCAGTACTTC
.	TRBJ2-3	TRBV9	.	CASSVGRFGTDTQYF	TGTGCCAGCAGCGTAGGACGTTTCGGCACAGATACGCAGTATTTT
.	TRBJ1-5	TRBV4-1	.	CASSQEGGMFWQPQHF	TGCGCCAGCAGCCAAGAAGGAGGGATGTTCTGGCAGCCCCAGCATTTT
medium-sized	TRBJ2-2	TRBV2	.	CASSPENTGELFF	TGTGCCAGCAGCCCAGAGAACACCGGGGAGCTGTTTTTT
few	TRBJ1-2	TRBV7-6	.	CASSLGGYGYTF	TGTGCCAGCAGCTTAGGTGGCTATGGCTACACCTTC
.	TRBJ1-2	TRBV27	.	CASRERGAGYGYTF	TGTGCCAGCAGGGAAAGGGGGGCAGGCTATGGCTACACCTTC
few	TRBJ2-3	TRBV9	TRBD2	CASSVGLAEYTDTQYF	TGTGCCAGCAGCGTAGGACTAGCGGAATACACAGATACGCAGTATTTT
once	TRBJ1-1	TRBV25-1	.	CASSFGSRTTEAFF	TGTGCCAGCAGTTTTGGCAGCCGGACCACTGAAGCTTTCTTT
many	TRBJ1-2	TRBV11-2	.	CASSEGRPNYGYTF	TGTGCCAGCAGCGAGGGGCGGCCGAACTATGGCTACACCTTC
.	TRBJ2-6	TRBV9	.	CASSVATWDSGANVLTF	TGTGCCAGCAGCGTAGCTACTTGGGACTCTGGGGCCAACGTCCTGACTTTC
.	TRBJ2-1	TRBV29-1	.	CSVERNSYNEQFF	TGCAGCGTTGAGCGAAACTCCTACAATGAGCAGTTCTTC
many	TRBJ2-3	TRBV7-9	.	CASSYAPWAGLSTDTQYF	TGTGCCAGCAGCTACGCACCTTGGGCAGGGTTATCCACAGATACGCAGTATTTT
.	TRBJ2-2	TRBV7-3	.	CASSFGVAGELFF	TGTGCCAGCAGCTTTGGGGTCGCCGGGGAGCTGTTTTTT
.	TRBJ2-7	TRBV29-1	.	CSVLGLAASEQYF	TGCAGCGTCCTCGGGTTAGCGGCCAGCGAGCAGTACTTC